The 23 T cell receptor beta chains presented below share a single source sample, sequenced in a study of beta chain features in type 1 diabetes. Study results and limitations: People with Type 1 diabetes carried modestly yet significantly shorter TCRB CDR3s in all four CD4+ subsets.

Investigators reverse transcribed all isolated RNA, so they sequenced expressed TCRB transcripts. Method: immunoSEQ multiplex PCR; TCRdb's copy keeps in-frame clones and lacks some. The table has more than 250,000 clones, around an eighth seen once. No antigen has been assigned to these receptors. The source material was naive CD4+ T cells from blood. The receptors derive from a young man with type 1 diabetes.

This clone turned up a few times. The rearrangement links TRBV28 to TRBJ2-3; no definite D call. CDR1 MDHEN and CDR2 SYDVKM come from the germline V gene. The CDR3 is made up of 12 amino acids. The V and J ends lost 5 bases and 2 bases respectively, with 5 bases between them. The CDR3 bases are TGTGCCAGCAGTCCTTCCACAGATACGCAGTATTTT. This sequence encodes CASSPSTDTQYF. The full variable domain, in which reference TRBV28 and TRBJ2-3 provide the parts outside the CDR3, is DVKVTQSSRYLVKRTGEKVFLECVQDMDHENMFWYRQDPGLGLRLIYFSYDVKMKEKGDIPEGYSVSREKKERFSLILESASTNQTSMYLCASSPSTDTQYFGPGTRLTVL.

The chain carries TRBV5-4 and TRBJ2-5; tentative D call: TRBD1 (5 bases). The CDR3 runs to 16 residues. The germline V and J ends were trimmed by 4 bases and 2 bases, with 18 bases remaining between them. The germline V gene encodes CDR1 SGHNT and CDR2 YYREEE (reference sequence). CDR3 protein: CASSQDLQGRQETQYF. In nucleotides, the CDR3 is TGTGCCAGCAGCCAAGATCTCCAGGGCCGACAAGAGACCCAGTACTTC.

This clone was seen only a few times. The CDR3 loop reads CASSLATSGYNEQFF. The CDR3 DNA follows: TGTGCCAGCAGCTTAGCGACTAGCGGATACAATGAGCAGTTCTTC. This chain uses TRBV7-3 with TRBJ2-1; TRBD2 agrees at 9 bases. Germline V gene sequence: CDR1 SGHTA, CDR2 FQGTGA. CDR3 length equals 15 residues. V lost 2 bases to trimming and J lost 4 bases; unmatched junction nucleotides: 3.

This clone was detected only a few times. The V gene is TRBV7-2, the J gene TRBJ2-1; maybe TRBD2 (5 bases). V lost 3 bases, J lost 0 bases, and 9 bases lay in between. Germline assignment: CDR1 SGHTA and CDR2 FQGNSA. This CDR3 has 15 amino acids. The CDR3 DNA reads as TGTGCCAGCAGCTTTTGGGAGAGCTCCTACAATGAGCAGTTCTTC. Encoded protein: CASSFWESSYNEQFF.

CDR3 loop: CASSFRTGKNTEAFF. DNA of the CDR3: TGTGCCAGCAGTTTCAGGACAGGCAAGAACACTGAAGCTTTCTTT. The rearrangement uses TRBV2 and TRBJ1-1, with 7 bases fitting TRBD1. Germline CDR1 and CDR2: SNHLY and FYNNEI. This CDR3 has 15 residues. Trimming cost V 5 bases and J 1 base; bases outside gene matches: 7.

The genes are TRBV7-8 and TRBJ2-5, with D possibly TRBD1 on 7 matching bases. Per the germline V gene, CDR1 is SGHVS and CDR2 is FQNEAQ. The CDR3 covers 13 residues. V gave up 3 bases and J gave up 4 bases, with 9 bases separating them. This CDR3 reads CASSFQGGETQYF. In nucleotides, the CDR3 is TGTGCCAGCAGCTTTCAGGGGGGAGAGACCCAGTACTTC. The full variable domain, with the rest looked up from reference TRBV7-8 and TRBJ2-5, is GAGVSQSPRYKVAKRGQDVALRCDPISGHVSLFWYQQALGQGPEFLTYFQNEAQLDKSGLPSDRFFAERPEGSVSTLKIQRTQQEDSAVYLCASSFQGGETQYFGPGTRLLVL.

Worth noting for this clone: Other DNA variants within this sample encode the same CDR3. This chain connects TRBV5-1 to TRBJ2-1, with TRBD2 identical over 7 bases. The junction had 4 bases not matched to a gene; V was cut back by 4 bases and J by 6 bases. CDR1 is SGHRS and CDR2 is YFSETQ in the germline V gene. The CDR3 is 13 residues long. CDR3 nucleotides: TGCGCCAGCAGCCTACCGGGGGGCAATGAGCAGTTCTTC. It encodes CASSLPGGNEQFF.

The chain has TRBV5-4 and TRBJ2-5, with D tentatively TRBD1 (6 bases). Trimming pared 2 bases from V and 3 bases from J, leaving 20 bases between. This CDR3 spans 17 amino acids. Germline V lookup: CDR1 SGHNT, CDR2 YYREEE (reference sequence). The CDR3 DNA is TGTGCCAGCAGCTTCAACGGAATTACGCCAGGGGAAGAGACCCAGTACTTC. Amino acid sequence: CASSFNGITPGEETQYF.

This clone turned up a few times. The V call is TRBV19, the J call TRBJ1-5, with 9 positions matching TRBD1. V lost 6 bases to trimming and J lost 5 bases; unmatched junction nucleotides: 11. Germline CDR1 and CDR2: LNHDA and SQIVND (reference sequence). This CDR3 region has 16 residues. CDR3 in amino acids: CASSEMGQGPHQPQHF. CDR3 nucleotides: TGTGCCAGTAGCGAGATGGGACAGGGTCCCCATCAGCCCCAGCATTTT. Filled out from reference TRBV19 and TRBJ1-5, the complete variable domain reads DGGITQSPKYLFRKEGQNVTLSCEQNLNHDAMYWYRQDPGQGLRLIYYSQIVNDFQKGDIAEGYSVSREKKESFPLTVTSAQKNPTAFYLCASSEMGQGPHQPQHFGDGTRLSIL.

This rearrangement joins TRBV18 to TRBJ2-5, with 9 bases fitting TRBD2. Germline V gene data show CDR1 as KGHSH and CDR2 as LQKENI. The CDR3 is 16 amino acids. V lost 3 bases, J lost 0 bases, and 5 bases stayed unmatched. The DNA for the CDR3 is TGTGCCAGCTCACCTGTCGTAGCGGGGGACCAAGAGACCCAGTACTTC. It codes for CASSPVVAGDQETQYF.

V gene TRBV27 combines with J gene TRBJ2-1, with TRBD1 matching 7 bases. The J segment lost 2 bases and the V segment lost 5 bases, leaving 9 bases of the junction unmatched. The V gene's germline CDR1 is MNHEY and CDR2 SMNVEV (reference sequence). The CDR3 extends over 16 amino acids. CDR3 protein: CASSPRVGGPYNEQFF. CDR3 nucleotide sequence: TGTGCCAGCAGTCCCCGAGTAGGGGGCCCCTACAATGAGCAGTTCTTC.

The chain uses TRBV30 and TRBJ2-5; perhaps TRBD2 as D (7 bases). Germline V gene data show CDR1 as GTSNPN and CDR2 as SVGIG (reference sequence). This CDR3 spans 17 amino acids. V gave up 0 bases and J gave up 2 bases, with 19 bases separating them. CDR3 region: CAWSVRGGGHSQETQYF. The CDR3 nucleotides read TGTGCCTGGAGTGTAAGAGGGGGGGGGCACAGTCAAGAGACCCAGTACTTC.

The sample holds a few counts of this clone. This chain joins TRBV18 and TRBJ1-3; 7 nucleotides align to TRBD1. There are 14 residues in the CDR3. Germline V lookup: CDR1 KGHSH, CDR2 LQKENI. V was pared by 3 bases and J by 2 bases, with 1 base of the junction left unmatched. The CDR3, as DNA: TGTGCCAGCTCACCCGACAGGGCTGGAAACACCATATATTTT. Protein sequence: CASSPDRAGNTIYF. The whole variable domain, filled in from reference TRBV18 and TRBJ1-3, reads NAGVMQNPRHLVRRRGQEARLRCSPMKGHSHVYWYRQLPEEGLKFMVYLQKENIIDESGMPKERFSAEFPKEGPSILRIQQVVRGDSAAYFCASSPDRAGNTIYFGEGSWLTVV.

The chain recombines TRBV2 with TRBJ1-3; D is unclear. V lost 1 base, J lost 0 bases, and 4 bases lay in between. In germline, CDR1 is SNHLY, CDR2 FYNNEI. CDR3 length: 14 amino acids. This CDR3 reads CASSEESSGNTIYF. CDR3 nucleotide sequence: TGTGCCAGCAGTGAAGAGAGCTCTGGAAACACCATATATTTT.

The rearrangement joins TRBV7-9 to TRBJ2-1, with 12 positions matching TRBD2. The CDR3 has 16 residues. Germline lookup yields CDR1 SEHNR and CDR2 FQNEAQ (reference sequence). The junction had 3 bases not matched to a gene; V was cut back by 3 bases and J by 3 bases. The CDR3 bases are TGTGCCAGCAGCTTTGGGACTAGCGGGTACTACAATGAGCAGTTCTTC. Its protein is CASSFGTSGYYNEQFF.

This clone was seen a handful of times. This chain connects TRBV20-1 to TRBJ2-5; D unresolved. V lost 3 bases and J 6 bases, leaving 5 bases between the germline ends. Germline V CDR1 and CDR2: DFQATT, SNEGSKA (reference sequence). The CDR3 has 10 amino acids. The CDR3 reads CSASIKTQYF. In DNA, the CDR3 is TGCAGTGCTAGTATTAAGACCCAGTACTTC.

The gene calls are TRBV19 and TRBJ2-1, with 11 bases identical to TRBD2. The germline V gene has CDR1 LNHDA and CDR2 SQIVND (reference sequence). This CDR3 is built from 14 residues. J was trimmed by 3 bases and V by 7 bases; bases with no gene match: 2. CDR3 in amino acids: CASTGTSGYNEQFF. The CDR3 nucleotides read TGTGCCAGTACCGGGACTAGCGGCTACAATGAGCAGTTCTTC.

This clone was observed a few times. The rearrangement links TRBV2 to TRBJ2-1, with D possibly TRBD2 on 7 matching bases. There are 15 residues in the CDR3. The germline V and J ends were trimmed by 0 bases and 12 bases, with 18 bases remaining between them. Germline-derived CDR1 and CDR2 are SNHLY and FYNNEI. This CDR3 reads CASSEAQGRVSGQFF. The CDR3 coding sequence is TGTGCCAGCAGTGAAGCCCAGGGGAGGGTTAGTGGGCAGTTCTTC.

This clone was picked up a small number of times. The chain couples TRBV28 to TRBJ2-3; D may be TRBD2 (5 bases). The germline CDR1 and CDR2 sequences are MDHEN and SYDVKM. Trimming removed 6 bases at V and 4 bases at J, with 17 bases between. This CDR3 comprises 15 residues. The CDR3 here is CASSNFAGVADTQYF. The CDR3 region has the DNA TGTGCCAGCAGCAACTTCGCGGGTGTCGCAGATACGCAGTATTTT.

This clone has a handful of counts. V and J are TRBV4-2 and TRBJ2-7; 10 bases map to TRBD2. Germline V lookup: CDR1 LGHNA, CDR2 YNFKEQ. The CDR3 covers 17 residues. V gave up 4 bases and J gave up 6 bases; unmatched junction bases: 15. CDR3: CASSPSLELAGAREQYF. CDR3 bases: TGTGCCAGCAGCCCAAGCTTGGAGCTAGCGGGAGCACGCGAGCAGTACTTC.

The chain recombines TRBV5-1 with TRBJ1-1; 9 bases are shared with TRBD1. Trimming at V came to 7 bases and at J to 6 bases, leaving 10 bases not matched to a gene. The CDR3 covers 14 residues. Germline V gene data show CDR1 as SGHRS and CDR2 as YFSETQ. The CDR3 protein is CASVDGTGKSEAFF. The DNA for the CDR3 is TGCGCCAGCGTCGACGGGACAGGGAAATCTGAAGCTTTCTTT.

This rearrangement joins TRBV19 to TRBJ2-1; the D gene is possibly TRBD1 (6 bases). Germline lookup yields CDR1 LNHDA and CDR2 SQIVND (reference sequence). V was trimmed by 5 bases and J by 2 bases, leaving 16 bases between them. CDR3 size: 16 residues. Here the CDR3 reads CASSSPPGDTYNEQFF. The CDR3 DNA follows: TGTGCCAGTAGTTCACCACCAGGGGATACCTACAATGAGCAGTTCTTC.

This chain joins TRBV18 and TRBJ1-2; D gene uncertain. V lost 1 base, J lost 4 bases, and 16 bases lay in between. The CDR3 length is 16 residues. Germline assignment: CDR1 KGHSH and CDR2 LQKENI. Here the CDR3 DNA reads TGTGCCAGCTCACCACGCGCCTCCAGACACATCTATGGCTACACCTTC. Translation gives CASSPRASRHIYGYTF.